This T cell receptor beta chain was captured by sequencing in a study of T cell changes during pregnancy in multiple sclerosis. The germline CDR1 and CDR2 sequences are LGHNA and YNFKEQ. This CDR3 contains 15 residues. Trimming left V 1 base short and J 4 bases short, with 14 bases between. This table comes from immunoSEQ multiplex PCR, and its TCRdb copy is limited to in-frame clones, with some not included. The sample shows some 60,000 clones, around 87% of them seen only once. The sample was peripheral blood from another person, used as feeder cells. The source is a human donor whose cells served as feeder cells for cultures in a pregnancy study. V usage is TRBV4-2 and J usage is TRBJ2-7, with D perhaps assigned TRBD1 or TRBD2 (6 bases each). CDR3 in DNA: TGTGCCAGCAGCCAAGCAAGGGGGGCCCTTTACGAGCAGTACTTC. Translated: CASSQARGALYEQYF.